Each of the 13 T cell receptor beta chains below was sequenced from the same sample in a study of cytomegalovirus exposure and HLA in healthy donors. PCR amplification relied on 60 Vbeta primers (plus 13 Jbeta primers). Data came from immunoSEQ multiplex PCR; TCRdb stores just in-frame clones and leaves some out. Seen here are about 160,000 clones, 60% to 80% observed once, and the top ten hold more than 2%. Sequenced sample: PBMCs. Every receptor here comes from a man aged 45 to 65 in good health and CMV-seropositive.

This chain connects TRBV9 to TRBJ1-3; possible D gene TRBD1, 5 bases. CDR1 and CDR2 from the germline V gene are SGDLS and YYNGEE. The CDR3 spans 16 residues. The V gene lost 0 bases and the J gene lost 0 bases, with 10 bases spanning the gap. Here the CDR3 DNA reads TGTGCCAGCAGCGTAGACCAGGGCAGCTCTGGAAACACCATATATTTT. This encodes CASSVDQGSSGNTIYF.

The chain employs TRBV30 and TRBJ1-5; the D gene is possibly TRBD1 (6 bases). The germline CDR1 and CDR2 sequences are GTSNPN and SVGIG (reference sequence). The CDR3 has 14 residues. V lost 3 bases to trimming and J lost 1 base, with 10 bases between them. CDR3 sequence: CAWRAGTSNQPQHF. The CDR3 DNA is TGTGCCTGGAGGGCTGGGACAAGCAATCAGCCCCAGCATTTT.

The sample holds one count of this clone. The V call is TRBV4-2, the J call TRBJ2-2, with TRBD1 matching 11 bases. This CDR3 is built from 16 residues. CDR1 is LGHNA, CDR2 YNFKEQ, per germline. V lost 4 bases, J lost 7 bases, and 8 bases stayed unmatched. The CDR3: CASSPTGTGGSGELFF. CDR3 coding DNA: TGTGCCAGCAGCCCGACCGGGACAGGGGGAAGCGGGGAGCTGTTTTTT.

The V call is TRBV5-1, the J call TRBJ2-1, with D perhaps matching TRBD1 (6 bases). This CDR3 region has 16 residues. Trimming shortened V by 0 bases and J by 2 bases, and 12 bases separated the two germline ends. Germline V gene lookup returns CDR1 SGHRS and CDR2 YFSETQ. The CDR3: CASSLALRQAYNEQFF. DNA for the CDR3: TGCGCCAGCAGCTTGGCCTTGAGACAGGCCTACAATGAGCAGTTCTTC. The whole variable domain, remainder taken from reference TRBV5-1 and TRBJ2-1, is KAGVTQTPRYLIKTRGQQVTLSCSPISGHRSVSWYQQTPGQGLQFLFEYFSETQRNKGNFPGRFSGRQFSNSRSEMNVSTLELGDSALYLCASSLALRQAYNEQFFGPGTRLTVL.

The rearrangement uses TRBV27 and TRBJ2-7, with a possible D match to TRBD2 (5 bases). Germline V lookup: CDR1 MNHEY, CDR2 SMNVEV (reference sequence). The ends were cut back, 5 bases at V and 0 bases at J, with 14 bases in the middle. The CDR3 covers 15 residues. CDR3 DNA: TGTGCCAGCAGTCCCCGAGGCGGGCACTCCTACGAGCAGTACTTC. This encodes CASSPRGGHSYEQYF.

This clone was seen a single time. This chain uses TRBV11-2 with TRBJ2-1; 7 nucleotides agree with TRBD2. The V and J ends lost 6 bases and 9 bases, in that order; junction bases with no gene match: 5. Germline V gives CDR1 SGHAT, CDR2 FQNNGV. The CDR3 extends over 12 amino acids. CDR3 protein: CASRAGVGEQFF. The CDR3 DNA sequence: TGTGCCAGCAGGGCGGGGGTCGGTGAGCAGTTCTTC. Full variable domain (rest looked up from reference TRBV11-2 and TRBJ2-1): EAGVAQSPRYKIIEKRQSVAFWCNPISGHATLYWYQQILGQGPKLLIQFQNNGVVDDSQLPKDRFSAERLKGVDSTLKIQPAKLEDSAVYLCASRAGVGEQFFGPGTRLTVL.

This clone has a handful of counts. J is TRBJ2-3 and V is TRBV2; 10 nucleotides line up with TRBD2. This CDR3 is 15 amino acids long. Trimming removed 5 bases from V and 5 bases from J; junction bases left unmatched: 7. CDR1 and CDR2 (germline): SNHLY, FYNNEI. Written as DNA, the CDR3 is TGTGCCAGCAGTTGGAGCGGGGGGGCGGGAGATACGCAGTATTTT. This gives the protein CASSWSGGAGDTQYF.

In DNA form, the CDR3 reads TGTGCCAGTAGTATAGTTCAGGGGAATCAGCCCCAGCATTTT. Its protein product is CASSIVQGNQPQHF. The chain employs TRBV19 and TRBJ1-5; the D gene is possibly TRBD1 (6 bases). Germline CDR1 and CDR2: LNHDA and SQIVND (reference sequence). The CDR3 is made up of 14 amino acids. The germline V and J ends were trimmed by 1 base and 4 bases, with 8 bases remaining between them.

The chain recombines TRBV19 with TRBJ2-7, with 9 bases aligning to TRBD2. V shed 3 bases, J shed 0 bases, and the junction held 15 bases outside the gene matches. The CDR3 loop spans 19 amino acids. Looked up from germline, CDR1 is LNHDA and CDR2 is SQIVND (reference sequence). The CDR3 here is CASSMVWGLAGDSSYEQYF. CDR3 DNA sequence: TGTGCCAGTAGTATGGTTTGGGGACTAGCCGGGGATAGCTCCTACGAGCAGTACTTC.

The sample holds one count of this clone. The chain is built from TRBV4-2 and TRBJ2-7, with 8 bases matching TRBD2. V lost 6 bases and J lost 6; bases outside the gene matches: 16. Germline-derived CDR1 and CDR2 are LGHNA and YNFKEQ. The CDR3 covers 16 residues. The CDR3 here is CASSQPRTSRRGEQYF. The CDR3 nucleotides are TGTGCCAGCAGTCAACCCCGGACTAGCCGCCGGGGCGAGCAGTACTTC.

The chain couples TRBV7-9 to TRBJ2-5; the D gene is possibly TRBD1 (7 bases). This CDR3 spans 15 amino acids. Germline CDR1 and CDR2: SEHNR and FQNEAQ (reference sequence). Trimming took 3 bases from V and 2 from J, leaving 13 bases between them. The DNA of the CDR3 is TGTGCCAGCAGCTTCGCAGGGGGGATTCAAGAGACCCAGTACTTC. Protein sequence: CASSFAGGIQETQYF.

V usage is TRBV29-1 and J usage is TRBJ2-7; D possibly corresponds to TRBD2 (5 bases). This CDR3 has 13 residues. Between the trimmed V and J ends, which lost 4 bases and 5 bases, there was a span of 15 bases. CDR1 is SQVTM and CDR2 is ANQGSEA in the germline V gene. The DNA for the CDR3 is TGCAGCGTTGTCCTGACTACTAGGAACGAGCAGTACTTC. It yields the protein CSVVLTTRNEQYF.

This chain joins TRBV6-6 and TRBJ2-7; D may be TRBD2 (6 bases). Germline V gene data show CDR1 as MNHNY and CDR2 as SVGAGI (reference sequence). Trimming pared 2 bases from V and 5 bases from J, leaving 13 bases between. The CDR3 has 14 residues. In DNA, the CDR3 is TGTGCCAGCAGTTACGCGGCGGGGTCCAACGAGCAGTACTTC. Its translation: CASSYAAGSNEQYF.